The 3 T cell receptor beta chains given below trace back to one sample, sequenced in a study of CD8 T cells in ankylosing spondylitis. General observations from the study: Seemingly distinctive of ankylosing spondylitis blood was a TCR beta motif formed by eight highly homologous variants.

Antigen specificity for these receptors is unknown. TCRdb fed the 5' RACE reads into MiXCR, producing one record per CDR3 protein. The sample includes a few hundred thousand distinct CDR3 sequences, around 19% of them seen just once. What was sequenced was blood, either unsorted or a sorted T cell fraction (not recorded which). These receptors were obtained from a male donor with ankylosing spondylitis.

This chain connects TRBV20-1 to TRBJ2-5; no firm D call. Germline CDR1 and CDR2: DFQATT and SNEGSKA (reference sequence). V was cut by 5 bases and J by 5 bases, with 21 bases left in between. This CDR3 is 15 amino acids long. CDR3 DNA sequence: TGCAGTGCTGACTCCCTGGACGGGCTTGGGGAGACCCAGTACTTC. The encoded protein is CSADSLDGLGETQYF.

This clonotype was observed at least ten times. The chain carries TRBV9 and TRBJ1-3; perhaps TRBD1 as D (6 bases). V lost 3 bases, J lost 0 bases, and 13 bases lay in between. This CDR3 comprises 16 residues. Per the germline V gene, CDR1 is SGDLS and CDR2 is YYNGEE. This CDR3 is CASSGYRASSGNTIYF. CDR3 nucleotide sequence: TGTGCCAGCAGCGGTTACAGGGCGAGCTCTGGAAACACCATATATTTT.

This clonotype was counted ten times or more. The genes are TRBV29-1 and TRBJ2-2; perhaps TRBD2 as D (5 bases). Trimming pared 5 bases from V and 2 bases from J, leaving 9 bases between. This CDR3 contains 13 residues. Germline V gene sequence: CDR1 SQVTM, CDR2 ANQGSEA. The CDR3 nucleotides are TGCAGCGTTTCCGGGGTTAACACCGGGGAGCTGTTTTTT. This gives the protein CSVSGVNTGELFF.